These T cell receptor beta chains were read from a single sample in a study of CD8+ T cells in alopecia areata. Some clones are missing from TCRdb's copy, which holds only in-frame ones; the method was immunoSEQ multiplex PCR. The repertoire includes around 180,000 clones, less than 70% of them detected once, and 1.3% sits in the top ten. Sample: CD4+ T cells sorted from blood, taken around week 50, from a patient treated with tofacitinib. Receptor source: a human donor with alopecia areata. CDR3s include the opening cysteine and the closing phenylalanine or tryptophan. A D gene is named only where the DNA matches it firmly. Size tells how often a clone was seen (once, few, many) or the class of an expanded clone, and some rows leave it out.

>NA|TRBJ1-1|TRBD1|TRBV2
TGTGCCAGGGGACAGGGCCACACTGAAGCTTTCTTT
CARGQGHTEAFF
>few|TRBJ2-1|TRBD2|TRBV5-1
TGCGCCAGCACCGTAGCGGGGGTCCCCCATGAGCAGTTCTTC
CASTVAGVPHEQFF
>NA|TRBJ2-5|TRBD1|TRBV29-1
TGCAGCGCCAAAAACAGGGGGTGGCAAGAGACCCAGTACTTC
CSAKNRGWQETQYF
>NA|TRBJ2-7|TRBD1|TRBV6-1
TGTGCCAGCAGTGCAGGGACAGCCTACGAGCAGTACTTC
CASSAGTAYEQYF
>NA|TRBJ1-2|NA|TRBV14
TGTGCCAGCAGCCAAGACGCCGGTAACTATGGCTACACCTTC
CASSQDAGNYGYTF
>few|TRBJ2-7|TRBD1|TRBV10-3
TGTGCCATCAGTGAGTCGAGGGGGCTAGGGCCGATGGCCTACGAGCAGTACTTC
CAISESRGLGPMAYEQYF
>few|TRBJ2-7|NA|TRBV6-5
TGTGCCAGCAGGTTAATCAAGTTAAAGCAGTACTTC
CASRLIKLKQYF
>NA|TRBJ1-1|NA|TRBV7-9
TGTGCCAGCAGCTTGGGGGGAGGCACTGAAGCTTTCTTT
CASSLGGGTEAFF
>NA|TRBJ1-2|NA|TRBV19
TGTGCCAGTAGTATAGCCGGGATCCTTCCCTATGGCTACACCTTC
CASSIAGILPYGYTF
>many|TRBJ1-5|TRBD1|TRBV7-9
TGTGCCACCGGACAGGGAAATCAGCCCCAGCATTTT
CATGQGNQPQHF
>NA|TRBJ1-2|NA|TRBV6-5
TGTGCCAGCGGAGCGGCGCGGGGAGGATACACCTTC
CASGAARGGYTF
>NA|TRBJ2-1|NA|TRBV2
TGTGCCAGCAGTGAAAAGGAACCCAGAGAGCGGTTCTTC
CASSEKEPRERFF
>NA|TRBJ2-1|NA|TRBV5-1
TGCGCCAGCAGCTTGGGAGCAGGGAATGAGCAGTTCTTC
CASSLGAGNEQFF
>NA|TRBJ1-5|NA|TRBV2
TGTGCCAGCAGTGGGGGCATTAATCAGCCCCAGCATTTT
CASSGGINQPQHF
>once|TRBJ2-6|NA|TRBV6-5
TGTGCCAGCAGACGACGGATCTCTGGGGCCAACGTCCTGACTTTC
CASRRRISGANVLTF
>NA|TRBJ1-2|TRBD1|TRBV29-1
TGCAGCGTTGGTGTGACAGGGGGCTATGGCTACACCTTC
CSVGVTGGYGYTF
>NA|TRBJ2-1|NA|TRBV30
TGTGCCTGGAGTGTTTGGGGGAATTACAATGAGCAGTTCTTC
CAWSVWGNYNEQFF
>few|TRBJ1-1|NA|TRBV25-1
TGTGCCAGCAGATCGGAAGCAGCCATCACTGAAGCTTTCTTT
CASRSEAAITEAFF
>NA|TRBJ2-7|TRBD1|TRBV10-3
TGTGCCATCAGTGACCGACAGGGAACCTACGAGCAGTACTTC
CAISDRQGTYEQYF
>once|TRBJ2-7|TRBD2|TRBV6-1
TGTGCCAGCAGTGAAGTCCCGGGAGGGTCTCCACTGTACTTC
CASSEVPGGSPLYF
>NA|TRBJ2-5|NA|TRBV30
TGTGCCTGGAGTGGGATAGAGACCCAGTACTTC
CAWSGIETQYF
>NA|TRBJ2-1|NA|TRBV19
TGTGCCAGTACCTATAGGGGGGCGTTCTACAATGAGCAGTTCTTC
CASTYRGAFYNEQFF
>NA|TRBJ1-4|NA|TRBV4-3
TGCGCCAGCAGCCAAGACCTACTCAGGGCAGGGAGAAATGAAAAACTGTTTTTT
CASSQDLLRAGRNEKLFF
>NA|TRBJ2-5|NA|TRBV5-1
TGCGCCAGCAGCTTGGCCTCCGGGGTACAAGAGACCCAGTACTTC
CASSLASGVQETQYF